What follows are 27 T cell receptor beta chains derived from one specimen sequenced in a study of OX40 agonist ivuxolimab in advanced cancers. Library creation used the immunoSEQ multiplex PCR assay. TCRdb holds this immuneACCESS table with in-frame rearrangements only. Some clones are missing; in checked studies, unresolved V genes explain under half, and the rest has no known cause. The sample table lists about 86,000 clones, around 90% of them with a count of one. About 8.5% of the sample rests with the top ten. The specimen comprised CD4+ or CD8+ T cells sorted from blood, sampled in a trial of the OX40 agonist ivuxolimab. These receptors were taken from an adult with an advanced solid tumor such as melanoma, head and neck, liver or kidney cancer.

V is TRBV4-1 and J is TRBJ2-2, with D perhaps matching TRBD1 (6 bases). From germline, CDR1 is MGHRA and CDR2 YSYEKL. V lost 4 bases and J 6 bases, leaving 18 bases between the germline ends. This CDR3 region has 16 residues. CDR3 DNA: TGCGCCAGCAGCCGATATGGTCAGGGGAGCGCCGGGGAGCTGTTTTTT. This gives the protein CASSRYGQGSAGELFF.

This clone has a single count. The chain recombines TRBV10-3 with TRBJ1-5; no definite D call. Germline loops: CDR1 ENHRY, CDR2 SYGVKD. This CDR3 is built from 16 residues. Trimming took off 2 bases at V and 8 bases at J, with 19 bases between the two ends. CDR3 amino acids: CAISERRETTSKPQHF. The CDR3 region has the DNA TGTGCCATCAGTGAGAGAAGGGAGACCACTTCTAAGCCCCAGCATTTT.

The gene calls are TRBV10-2 and TRBJ1-1; D not certain. Germline CDR1 is WSHSY and CDR2 is SAAADI. V lost 5 bases, J lost 1 base, and 8 bases lay in between. The CDR3 sequence is 13 residues long. Written as DNA, the CDR3 is TGCGCCAGCAGTAGGGAGGGGAACACTGAAGCTTTCTTT. Amino acids: CASSREGNTEAFF.

This sequence joins TRBV6-6 and TRBJ1-1; D call uncertain. Looked up from germline, CDR1 is MNHNY and CDR2 is SVGAGI (reference sequence). CDR3 length: 13 residues. V lost 2 bases and J 6 bases, leaving 10 bases between the germline ends. CDR3 DNA: TGTGCCAGCAGTTACGTGGGTGATCCTGAAGCTTTCTTT. As protein: CASSYVGDPEAFF.

The DNA for the CDR3 is TGTGCCAGCTCAAGGACTAGCGGAAACACCGGGGAGCTGTTTTTT. Its protein product is CASSRTSGNTGELFF. J is TRBJ2-2 and V is TRBV9; 10 bases fit TRBD2. Trimming took 7 bases from V and 2 from J; bases not matched to a gene: 5. In germline, CDR1 is SGDLS, CDR2 YYNGEE. The CDR3 is 15 residues long.

CDR3 region: CASSEWRQLVSGNTIYF. The CDR3 coding sequence is TGTGCCAGTAGTGAGTGGAGACAGTTAGTCTCTGGAAACACCATATATTTT. V and J are TRBV19 and TRBJ1-3, with a tentative D call TRBD1 (5 bases). Germline CDR1 LNHDA, CDR2 SQIVND (reference sequence). Trimming removed 5 bases at V and 0 bases at J, with 17 bases between. This CDR3 comprises 17 residues. The variable domain in full, completed from reference TRBV19 and TRBJ1-3, reads DGGITQSPKYLFRKEGQNVTLSCEQNLNHDAMYWYRQDPGQGLRLIYYSQIVNDFQKGDIAEGYSVSREKKESFPLTVTSAQKNPTAFYLCASSEWRQLVSGNTIYFGEGSWLTVV.

The chain recombines TRBV28 with TRBJ2-1, with 8 positions matching TRBD2. The CDR3 totals 16 residues. V dropped 4 bases and J dropped 6; count of bases not matched to a gene: 11. Per germline, CDR1 MDHEN and CDR2 SYDVKM. The CDR3 sequence: CASSSGTSIARNEQFF. CDR3 nucleotide sequence: TGTGCCAGCAGTTCCGGGACTAGTATTGCCCGCAATGAGCAGTTCTTC.

The genes are TRBV29-1 and TRBJ1-2, with 10 bases that match TRBD1. J lost 4 bases, V lost 6 bases, and 5 bases had no gene match. The CDR3 has 13 residues. Per germline, CDR1 SQVTM and CDR2 ANQGSEA. The CDR3 region has the DNA TGCAGCGTAAGGACAGGGGGAGGCTATGGCTACACCTTC. Translation: CSVRTGGGYGYTF.

V gene TRBV15 combines with J gene TRBJ1-1; D is ambiguous. Between the trimmed V and J ends, which lost 7 bases and 1 base, there was a span of 13 bases. This CDR3 is built from 14 residues. Germline V gene lookup returns CDR1 LNHNV and CDR2 YYDKDF (reference sequence). The CDR3 DNA follows: TGTGCCACCACCGACACAGACGCGAACACTGAAGCTTTCTTT. It is translated as CATTDTDANTEAFF.

The sample holds one count of this clone. This sequence joins TRBV9 and TRBJ1-2; D is unclear. CDR1 is SGDLS and CDR2 is YYNGEE in the germline V gene. V was pared by 0 bases and J by 0 bases, with 3 bases between. The CDR3 runs 13 residues. CDR3 protein: CASSVDANYGYTF. The CDR3 DNA reads as TGTGCCAGCAGCGTAGACGCTAACTATGGCTACACCTTC.

This clone was detected only once. As DNA, the CDR3 is TGTGCCAGTAGCCGACTAGCGGGAGCCAAAAACATTCAGTACTTC. This gives the protein CASSRLAGAKNIQYF. The chain employs TRBV19 and TRBJ2-4; 10 nucleotides line up with TRBD2. The CDR3 has 15 residues. The junction had 2 bases not matched to a gene; V was cut back by 6 bases and J by 0 bases. CDR1 is LNHDA, CDR2 SQIVND, per germline (reference sequence).

The J gene is TRBJ2-2, the V gene TRBV27, with D perhaps matching TRBD1 (5 bases). V lost 4 bases to trimming and J lost 7 bases, with 16 bases between them. CDR1 and CDR2 from the germline V gene are MNHEY and SMNVEV (reference sequence). The CDR3 covers 15 residues. The CDR3 sequence is CASSSKIRVDGELFF. DNA of the CDR3: TGTGCCAGCAGTTCTAAAATCAGGGTCGACGGGGAGCTGTTTTTT.

This clone was found once. V and J are TRBV19 and TRBJ1-3; the D gene is possibly TRBD1 (5 bases). Germline CDR1 and CDR2: LNHDA and SQIVND (reference sequence). The CDR3 extends over 16 amino acids. V gave up 0 bases and J gave up 0 bases, with 9 bases separating them. CDR3 nucleotide sequence: TGTGCCAGTAGTATAGATCGGCAGGGCTCTGGAAACACCATATATTTT. As protein: CASSIDRQGSGNTIYF.

The chain couples TRBV29-1 to TRBJ2-7; 7 bases are a match to TRBD2. CDR3 length: 14 residues. The ends lost 4 bases at V and 0 bases at J; junction bases unmatched: 6. In germline, CDR1 is SQVTM, CDR2 ANQGSEA. CDR3 in amino acids: CSVVGGTTSYEQYF. In DNA form, the CDR3 reads TGCAGCGTTGTGGGGGGGACTACCTCCTACGAGCAGTACTTC.

J is TRBJ1-4 and V is TRBV2; 10 bases match TRBD1. V lost 4 bases, J lost 10 bases, and 6 bases stayed unmatched. The V gene's germline CDR1 is SNHLY and CDR2 FYNNEI. The CDR3 spans 14 residues. CDR3 sequence reads: CASSVGTGVPKLFF. CDR3 in DNA: TGTGCCAGCAGTGTAGGGACAGGGGTCCCAAAACTGTTTTTT.

The table lists this clone with a count of one. This chain uses TRBV7-2 with TRBJ1-5; maybe TRBD1 (5 bases). The CDR3 totals 14 residues. Germline V gene sequence: CDR1 SGHTA, CDR2 FQGNSA. V lost 5 bases and J 6 bases, leaving 14 bases between the germline ends. CDR3 sequence: CASSLEDIGQPQHF. The DNA of the CDR3 is TGTGCCAGCAGCCTCGAGGACATAGGTCAGCCCCAGCATTTT.

This rearrangement joins TRBV6-5 to TRBJ1-4, with unresolved D. The V end lost 0 bases, the J end lost 12 bases, and 8 bases lay between the germline ends. This CDR3 region has 12 residues. CDR1 is MNHEY, CDR2 SVGAGI, per germline. CDR3 region: CASSYSGRELFF. The CDR3 nucleotides read TGTGCCAGCAGTTACTCGGGCCGGGAACTGTTTTTT.

This sequence joins TRBV4-1 and TRBJ2-5, with D tentatively TRBD1 (6 bases). Deletions cut 5 bases from V and 2 bases from J, with 9 bases between. CDR1 and CDR2 from the germline V gene are MGHRA and YSYEKL. This CDR3 region has 13 residues. The CDR3 loop reads CASSSTGQETQYF. The DNA of the CDR3 is TGCGCCAGCAGCTCTACAGGGCAAGAGACCCAGTACTTC.

This clone was seen only once. V usage is TRBV4-1 and J usage is TRBJ1-1; D may be TRBD1 (6 bases). Germline CDR1 and CDR2: MGHRA and YSYEKL. The ends were cut back, 1 base at V and 1 base at J, with 7 bases in the middle. CDR3 length: 14 amino acids. The CDR3 loop is CASSQAQGNTEAFF. CDR3 sequence (DNA): TGCGCCAGCAGCCAAGCACAGGGGAACACTGAAGCTTTCTTT.

V usage is TRBV7-9 and J usage is TRBJ1-2; D perhaps matches TRBD1 (6 bases). Germline V gene lookup returns CDR1 SEHNR and CDR2 FQNEAQ (reference sequence). This CDR3 is built from 15 residues. The V end was cut by 6 bases, the J end by 4 bases, with 18 bases between. The CDR3: CASSSSGQFPYGYTF. The CDR3 nucleotides read TGTGCCAGCAGTTCGAGCGGACAGTTCCCCTATGGCTACACCTTC.

V and J are TRBV11-3 and TRBJ1-2; D might be TRBD1 (5 bases). Germline CDR1 and CDR2: SGHNT and YENEEA. Trimming removed 5 bases at V and 4 bases at J, with 8 bases between. The CDR3 sequence is 12 residues long. This chain's CDR3 is CASSADSYGYTF. DNA of the CDR3: TGTGCCAGCAGCGCCGACAGCTATGGCTACACCTTC.

This chain links TRBV2 with TRBJ2-6, with unresolved D. Trimming took off 8 bases at V and 0 bases at J, with 11 bases between the two ends. Per germline, CDR1 SNHLY and CDR2 FYNNEI. The CDR3 spans 15 residues. Here the CDR3 reads CASLMYSSGANVLTF. DNA of the CDR3: TGTGCCAGCCTGATGTACAGCTCTGGGGCCAACGTCCTGACTTTC.

The rearrangement joins TRBV12-2 to TRBJ1-1; TRBD1 is the table's D call, not checked against the DNA. TRBV12-2 is labeled a pseudogene. This CDR3 region has 15 residues. The CDR3 protein is CASRFGHRGHTEAFF. CDR3 nucleotides: TGTGCAAGTCGCTTTGGCCACAGGGGGCACACTGAAGCTTTCTTT.

CDR3: CASTPQGLNTGELFF. CDR3 coding DNA: TGTGCCAGTACCCCCCAGGGTTTGAACACCGGGGAGCTGTTTTTT. The chain is built from TRBV19 and TRBJ2-2; D is possibly TRBD1 (5 bases). The CDR3 runs to 15 residues. V was pared by 7 bases and J by 1 base, with 13 bases between. CDR1 and CDR2 from the germline V gene are LNHDA and SQIVND (reference sequence).

This clone was seen just once. The chain couples TRBV11-2 to TRBJ2-7; D unclear. V lost 5 bases to trimming and J lost 5 bases, with 16 bases between them. The germline V gene encodes CDR1 SGHAT and CDR2 FQNNGV. CDR3 length: 14 amino acids. The CDR3 bases are TGTGCCAGCAGCCCGGCCATTCAGGTGGACGAGCAGTACTTC. This gives the protein CASSPAIQVDEQYF.

The J gene is TRBJ2-7, the V gene TRBV5-1, with TRBD2 as a possible D gene (6 bases). The CDR3 extends over 17 amino acids. V dropped 0 bases and J dropped 1 base, with 17 bases sitting between them. The germline V gene encodes CDR1 SGHRS and CDR2 YFSETQ. CDR3 residues: CASSLVGLGTVSYEQYF. CDR3 nucleotides: TGCGCCAGCAGCTTGGTGGGGTTGGGGACTGTTTCCTACGAGCAGTACTTC. Combining the CDR3 with reference TRBV5-1 and TRBJ2-7 gives the whole variable domain KAGVTQTPRYLIKTRGQQVTLSCSPISGHRSVSWYQQTPGQGLQFLFEYFSETQRNKGNFPGRFSGRQFSNSRSEMNVSTLELGDSALYLCASSLVGLGTVSYEQYFGPGTRLTVT.

J is TRBJ2-1 and V is TRBV19, with 9 bases identical to TRBD1. Germline values: CDR1 LNHDA, CDR2 SQIVND (reference sequence). The V and J ends lost 3 bases and 7 bases, in that order; junction bases with no gene match: 7. This CDR3 has 15 amino acids. CDR3 region: CASSITGQGLNEQFF. Written as DNA, the CDR3 is TGTGCCAGTAGTATTACGGGACAGGGATTAAATGAGCAGTTCTTC.